This entry describes one T cell receptor (beta chain). Its cognate antigen has yet to be identified. Base qualities were left out, and no much larger clone turns up one base away. Expansion of CD8+CD57+ cells had been shown by flow cytometry in the patients chosen for sequencing. Every patient had severe acquired aplastic anemia, diagnosed using the International Study of Aplastic Anemia and Agranulocytosis and Camitta criteria. No therapy had been received by the patients at the time of blood sampling. TCR repertoires of sorted CD4+ and CD8+ blood T cells from severe aplastic anemia patients and healthy subjects were deep-sequenced in the study. In the USA, patient enrollment took place under clinicaltrials.gov protocols 00001620, 01623167, 00001397, 00071045, 00081523 and 00961064. Ficoll-Paque density gradient centrifugation was used to isolate peripheral blood mononuclear cells. Before DNA extraction, CD4+ and CD8+ T cells were sorted with FACS or magnetic beads.

The CDR3 numbers 14 residues from cysteine through phenylalanine. CDR3 DNA only is kept here, 42 bases in frame from base 1. CDR1 KGHDR and CDR2 SFDVKD were looked up in the germline V gene. Relative to germline, V is 9 bases shorter and J is 2 bases shorter, with 15 bases between their ends. These data belong to a study of CD8+CD57+ T cells in acquired aplastic anemia (dated by TCRdb to 2016 to 2018). Some background on the complete study: Extracted DNA from sorted CD4+ and CD8+ cells averaged approximately 3 ug, ranging from about 0.17 to 27.4 ug. A CD8+CD57+ expansion meant a frequency higher than the mean frequency seen in healthy subjects.

Genomic DNA served as template for TCR beta VDJ combination and CDR3 sequence profiling. An Illumina HiSeq 2000 was the platform used for TCR repertoire sequencing. Per the original workflow: Repertoire assessment relied on Simpson's diversity index, CDR3 size and DJ length profiles, and TRBV/TRBJ rearrangement plots. Whichever DNA sequence was most abundant in the deep sequencing data was defined as the immunodominant clone. CDR3 amino acid sequences were screened for sharing across subjects and were compared with published repertoires and the VDJdb database. The raw public data were reprocessed by TCRdb itself: fastp quality trimming at Q25, MiXCR clonotype calling, in-frame beta chains only. When rows share a CDR3 protein, they turn into one entry using the most common DNA and genes. The V and J calls reflect TCRdb's pipeline rather than the authors' work. This sample comprises over 150,000 distinct CDR3 sequences, over 55% of them detected only once. The ten largest account for around 45% of the sample.

Broad study findings and their caveats: Patients and healthy controls showed no significant difference in CD8+ Simpson's diversity (P=0.060). Although 25 to 30 CD8+ CDR3 sequences were shared by patients and controls, these sequences appeared highly expressed in patients and within the immunodominant clones of patients.

The TCR was taken from a human donor with aplastic anemia. Recombination joined TRBV24-1 with TRBJ1-2, with the D gene not clear enough to name. The specimen was sorted CD4+, CD8+, or CD8+CD57+ T cells (not recorded which) from PBMCs. The CDR3 is CATREVYVNYGYTF. The DNA sequence is given as TGTGCCACCCGGGAGGTATACGTAAACTATGGCTACACCTTC.